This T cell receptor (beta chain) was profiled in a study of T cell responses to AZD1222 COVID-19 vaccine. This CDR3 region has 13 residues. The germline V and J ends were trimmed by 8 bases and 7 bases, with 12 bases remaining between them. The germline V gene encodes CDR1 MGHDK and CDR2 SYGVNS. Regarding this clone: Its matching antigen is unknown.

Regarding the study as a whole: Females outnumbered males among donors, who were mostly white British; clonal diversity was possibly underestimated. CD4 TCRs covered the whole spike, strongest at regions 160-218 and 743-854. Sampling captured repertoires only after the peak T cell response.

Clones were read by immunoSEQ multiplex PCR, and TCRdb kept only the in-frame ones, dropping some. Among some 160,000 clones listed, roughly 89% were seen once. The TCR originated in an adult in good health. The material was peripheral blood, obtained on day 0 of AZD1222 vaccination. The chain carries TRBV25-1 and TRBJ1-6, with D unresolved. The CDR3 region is CASAANSNSPLHF. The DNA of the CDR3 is TGTGCCAGCGCGGCCAACAGCAATTCACCCCTCCACTTT.